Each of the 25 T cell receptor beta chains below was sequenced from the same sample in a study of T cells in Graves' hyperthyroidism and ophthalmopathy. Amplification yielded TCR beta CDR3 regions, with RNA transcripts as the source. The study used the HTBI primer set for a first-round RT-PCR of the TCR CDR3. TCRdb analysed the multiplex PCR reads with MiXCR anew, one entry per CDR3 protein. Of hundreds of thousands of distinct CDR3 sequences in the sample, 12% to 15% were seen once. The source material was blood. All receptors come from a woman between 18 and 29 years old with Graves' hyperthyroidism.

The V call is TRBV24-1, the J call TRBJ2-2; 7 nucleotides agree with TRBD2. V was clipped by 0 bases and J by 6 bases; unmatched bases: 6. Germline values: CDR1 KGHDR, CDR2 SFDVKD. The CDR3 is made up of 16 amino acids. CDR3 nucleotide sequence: TGTGCCACCAGTGATTTGAAAGCGGGAACGGCCGGGGAGCTGTTTTTT. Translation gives CATSDLKAGTAGELFF.

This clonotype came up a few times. The CDR3, as DNA: TGTGCCAGCAGTGAAATCCCCCCAGGTTCCTACGAGCAGTACTTC. It encodes CASSEIPPGSYEQYF. The genes are TRBV25-1 and TRBJ2-7; D is undetermined. This CDR3 comprises 15 residues. The V gene lost 2 bases and the J gene lost 1 base, with 12 bases spanning the gap. CDR1 is MGHDK and CDR2 is SYGVNS in the germline V gene.

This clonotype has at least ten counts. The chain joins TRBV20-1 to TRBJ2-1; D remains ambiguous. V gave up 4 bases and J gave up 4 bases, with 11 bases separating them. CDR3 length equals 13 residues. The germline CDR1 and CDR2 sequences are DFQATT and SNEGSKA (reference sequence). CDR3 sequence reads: CSAIGRNYNEQFF. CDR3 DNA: TGCAGTGCTATTGGGCGAAATTACAATGAGCAGTTCTTC.

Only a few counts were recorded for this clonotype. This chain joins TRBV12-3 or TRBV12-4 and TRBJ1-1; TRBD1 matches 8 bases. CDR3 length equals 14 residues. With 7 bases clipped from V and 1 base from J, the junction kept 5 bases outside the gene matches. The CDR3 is CASKGQGPNTEAFF. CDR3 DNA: TGTGCCAGCAAAGGACAGGGACCGAACACTGAAGCTTTCTTT.

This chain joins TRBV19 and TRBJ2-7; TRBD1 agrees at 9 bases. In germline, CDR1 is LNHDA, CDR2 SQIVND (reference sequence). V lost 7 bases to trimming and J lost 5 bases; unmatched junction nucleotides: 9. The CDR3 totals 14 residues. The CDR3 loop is CASTATGGYDEQYF. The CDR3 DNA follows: TGTGCCAGTACCGCGACAGGGGGATATGACGAGCAGTACTTC.

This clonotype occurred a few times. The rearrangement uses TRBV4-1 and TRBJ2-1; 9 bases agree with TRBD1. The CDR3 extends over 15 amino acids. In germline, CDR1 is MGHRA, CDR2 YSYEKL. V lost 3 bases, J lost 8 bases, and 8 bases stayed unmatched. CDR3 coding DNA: TGCGCCAGCAGCCATCCTGGGACAGGGAAAGATGAGCAGTTCTTC. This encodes CASSHPGTGKDEQFF.

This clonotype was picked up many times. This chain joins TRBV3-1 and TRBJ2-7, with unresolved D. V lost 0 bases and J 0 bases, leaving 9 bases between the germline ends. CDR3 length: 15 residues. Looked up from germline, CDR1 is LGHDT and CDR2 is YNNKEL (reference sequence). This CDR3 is CASSQDVFLSYEQYF. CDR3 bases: TGTGCCAGCAGCCAAGATGTTTTCCTCTCCTACGAGCAGTACTTC.

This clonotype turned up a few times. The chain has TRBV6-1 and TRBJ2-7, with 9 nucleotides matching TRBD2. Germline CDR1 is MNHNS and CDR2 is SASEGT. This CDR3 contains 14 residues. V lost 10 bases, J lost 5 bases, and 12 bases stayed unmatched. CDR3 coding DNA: TGTGCCACCAATCCTCTAGCGGGATATAACGAGCAGTACTTC. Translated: CATNPLAGYNEQYF.

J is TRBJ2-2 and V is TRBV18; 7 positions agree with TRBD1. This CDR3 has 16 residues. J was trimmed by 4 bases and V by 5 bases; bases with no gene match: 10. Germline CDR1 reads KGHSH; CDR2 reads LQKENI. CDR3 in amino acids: CASSTTTGVVTGELFF. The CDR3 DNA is TGTGCCAGCTCAACAACAACAGGGGTCGTCACCGGGGAGCTGTTTTTT.

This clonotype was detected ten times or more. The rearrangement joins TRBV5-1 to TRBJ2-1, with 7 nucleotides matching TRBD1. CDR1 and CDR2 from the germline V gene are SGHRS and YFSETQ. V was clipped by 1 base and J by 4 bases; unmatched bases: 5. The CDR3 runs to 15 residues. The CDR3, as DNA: TGCGCCAGCAGCTTGAACAGGGGCAATTACAATGAGCAGTTCTTC. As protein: CASSLNRGNYNEQFF. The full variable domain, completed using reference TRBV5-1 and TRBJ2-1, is KAGVTQTPRYLIKTRGQQVTLSCSPISGHRSVSWYQQTPGQGLQFLFEYFSETQRNKGNFPGRFSGRQFSNSRSEMNVSTLELGDSALYLCASSLNRGNYNEQFFGPGTRLTVL.

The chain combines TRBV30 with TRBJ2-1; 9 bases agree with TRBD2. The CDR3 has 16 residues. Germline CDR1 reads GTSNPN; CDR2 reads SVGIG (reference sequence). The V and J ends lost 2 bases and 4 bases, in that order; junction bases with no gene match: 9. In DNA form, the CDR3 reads TGTGCCTGGAGTCCGCGGGAGGGACCCTCATACAATGAGCAGTTCTTC. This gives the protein CAWSPREGPSYNEQFF.

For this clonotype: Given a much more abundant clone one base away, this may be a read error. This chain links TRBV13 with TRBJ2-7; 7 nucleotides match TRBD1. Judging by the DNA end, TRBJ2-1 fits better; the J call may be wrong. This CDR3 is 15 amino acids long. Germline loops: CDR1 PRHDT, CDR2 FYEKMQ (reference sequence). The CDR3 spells CASSPGTARTYEQFF. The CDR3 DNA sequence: TGTGCCAGCAGCCCAGGGACAGCCCGAACCTACGAGCAGTTCTTC.

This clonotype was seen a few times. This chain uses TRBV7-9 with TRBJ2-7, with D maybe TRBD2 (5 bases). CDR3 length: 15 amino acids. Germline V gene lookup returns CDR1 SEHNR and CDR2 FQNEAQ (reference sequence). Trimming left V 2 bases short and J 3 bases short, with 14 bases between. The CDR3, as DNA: TGTGCCAGCAGCTTATTTACTCTAGGGAGCTACGAGCAGTACTTC. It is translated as CASSLFTLGSYEQYF.

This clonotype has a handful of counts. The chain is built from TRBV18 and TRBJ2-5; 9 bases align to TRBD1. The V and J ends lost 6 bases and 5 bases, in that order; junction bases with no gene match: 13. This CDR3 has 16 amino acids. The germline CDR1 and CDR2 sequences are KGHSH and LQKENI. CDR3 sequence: CASSRWITGGRETQYF. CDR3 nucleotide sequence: TGTGCCAGCTCTCGGTGGATTACAGGGGGCCGGGAGACCCAGTACTTC.

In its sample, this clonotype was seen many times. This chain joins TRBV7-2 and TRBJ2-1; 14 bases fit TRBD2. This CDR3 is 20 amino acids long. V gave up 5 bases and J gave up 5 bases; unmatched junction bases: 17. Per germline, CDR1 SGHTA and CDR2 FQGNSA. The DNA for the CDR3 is TGTGCCAGCAGCCTTAGGGGACTAGCGGGAGACGGGAATGAGGACAATGAGCAGTTCTTC. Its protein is CASSLRGLAGDGNEDNEQFF.

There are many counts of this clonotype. CDR3: CSAMGYYSNQPQHF. The CDR3 DNA reads as TGCAGTGCTATGGGATACTATAGCAATCAGCCCCAGCATTTT. This chain uses TRBV20-1 with TRBJ1-5; D remains unclear. Trimming removed 4 bases at V and 0 bases at J, with 10 bases between. Germline V lookup: CDR1 DFQATT, CDR2 SNEGSKA (reference sequence). The CDR3 length is 14 residues.

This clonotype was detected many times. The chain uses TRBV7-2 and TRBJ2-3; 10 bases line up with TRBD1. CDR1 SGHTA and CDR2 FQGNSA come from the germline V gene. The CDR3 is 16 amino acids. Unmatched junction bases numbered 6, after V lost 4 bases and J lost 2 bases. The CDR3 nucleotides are TGTGCCAGCAGCTATGGGGACAGGGGCCTCACAGATACGCAGTATTTT. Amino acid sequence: CASSYGDRGLTDTQYF.

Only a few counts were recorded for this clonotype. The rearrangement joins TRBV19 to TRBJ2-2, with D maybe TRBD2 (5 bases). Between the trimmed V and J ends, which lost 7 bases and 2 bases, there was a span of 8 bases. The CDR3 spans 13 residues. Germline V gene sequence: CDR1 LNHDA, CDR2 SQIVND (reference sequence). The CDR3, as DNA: TGTGCCAGTAACCTAGCCAACACCGGGGAGCTGTTTTTT. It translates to CASNLANTGELFF.

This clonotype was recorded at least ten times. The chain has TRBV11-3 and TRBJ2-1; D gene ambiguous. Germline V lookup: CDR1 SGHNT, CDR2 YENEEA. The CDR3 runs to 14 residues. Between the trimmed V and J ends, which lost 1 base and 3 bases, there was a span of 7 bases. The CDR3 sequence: CASSLAWDYNEQFF. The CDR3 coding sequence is TGTGCCAGCAGCTTAGCCTGGGACTACAATGAGCAGTTCTTC.

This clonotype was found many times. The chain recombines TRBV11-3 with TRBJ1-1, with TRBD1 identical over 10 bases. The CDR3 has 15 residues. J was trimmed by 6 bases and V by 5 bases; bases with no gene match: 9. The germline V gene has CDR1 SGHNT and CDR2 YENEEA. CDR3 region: CASSLTGGLRSEAFF. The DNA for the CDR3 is TGTGCCAGCAGCCTGACAGGGGGCCTACGATCTGAAGCTTTCTTT. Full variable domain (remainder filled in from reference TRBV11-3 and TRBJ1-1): EAGVVQSPRYKIIEKKQPVAFWCNPISGHNTLYWYLQNLGQGPELLIRYENEEAVDDSQLPKDRFSAERLKGVDSTLKIQPAELGDSAVYLCASSLTGGLRSEAFFGQGTRLTVV.

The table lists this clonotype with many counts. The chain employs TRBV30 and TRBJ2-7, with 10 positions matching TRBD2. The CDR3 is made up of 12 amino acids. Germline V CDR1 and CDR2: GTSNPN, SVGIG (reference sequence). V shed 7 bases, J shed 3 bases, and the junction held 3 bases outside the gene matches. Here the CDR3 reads CALWTSGYEQYF. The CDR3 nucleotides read TGTGCCTTATGGACTAGCGGCTACGAGCAGTACTTC.

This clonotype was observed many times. CDR3 nucleotide sequence: TGTGCCAGCAGCTTAACCGGTGAGCAGTTCTTC. This translates into CASSLTGEQFF. The chain employs TRBV28 and TRBJ2-1; D uncertain. Germline V gives CDR1 MDHEN, CDR2 SYDVKM. The V end lost 6 bases, the J end lost 9 bases, and 9 bases lay between the germline ends. This CDR3 has 11 residues.

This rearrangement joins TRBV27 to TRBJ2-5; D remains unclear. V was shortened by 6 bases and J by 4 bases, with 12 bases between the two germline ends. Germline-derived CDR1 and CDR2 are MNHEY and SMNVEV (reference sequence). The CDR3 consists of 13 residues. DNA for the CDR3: TGTGCCAGCAGCTACCGCTCTTTAGAGACCCAGTACTTC. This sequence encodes CASSYRSLETQYF.

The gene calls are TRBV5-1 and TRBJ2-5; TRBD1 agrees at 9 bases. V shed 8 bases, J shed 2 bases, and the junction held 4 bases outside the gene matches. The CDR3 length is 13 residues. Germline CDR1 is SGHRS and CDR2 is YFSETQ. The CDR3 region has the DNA TGCGCCAGACAGACAGGGGGTCAAGAGACCCAGTACTTC. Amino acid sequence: CARQTGGQETQYF.

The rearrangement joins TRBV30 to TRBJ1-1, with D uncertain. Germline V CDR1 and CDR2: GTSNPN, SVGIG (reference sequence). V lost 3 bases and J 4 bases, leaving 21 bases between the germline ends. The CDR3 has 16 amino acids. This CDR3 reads CAWSAGSSPPTTEAFF. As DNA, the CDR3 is TGTGCCTGGAGCGCAGGCTCCAGTCCCCCTACCACTGAAGCTTTCTTT.